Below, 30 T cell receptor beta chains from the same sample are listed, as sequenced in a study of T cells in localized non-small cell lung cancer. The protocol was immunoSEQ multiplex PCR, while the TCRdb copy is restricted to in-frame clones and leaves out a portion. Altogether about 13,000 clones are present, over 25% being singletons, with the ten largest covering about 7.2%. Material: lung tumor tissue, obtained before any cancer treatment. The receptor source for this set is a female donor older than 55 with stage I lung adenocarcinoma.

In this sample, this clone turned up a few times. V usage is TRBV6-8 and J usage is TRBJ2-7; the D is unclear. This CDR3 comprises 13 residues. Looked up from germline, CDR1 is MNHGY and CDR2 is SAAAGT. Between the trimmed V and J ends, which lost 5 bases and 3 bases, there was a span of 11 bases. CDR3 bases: TGTGCCAGCAGTCAGGCACGGTTCTACGAGCAGTACTTC. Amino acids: CASSQARFYEQYF.

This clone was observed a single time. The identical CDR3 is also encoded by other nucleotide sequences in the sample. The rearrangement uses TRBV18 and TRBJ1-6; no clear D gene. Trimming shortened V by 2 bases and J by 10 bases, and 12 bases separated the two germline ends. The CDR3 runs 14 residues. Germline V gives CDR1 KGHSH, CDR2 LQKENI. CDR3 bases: TGTGCCAGCTCACCAGAGGGTCAAGGATCACCCCTCCACTTT. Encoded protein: CASSPEGQGSPLHF.

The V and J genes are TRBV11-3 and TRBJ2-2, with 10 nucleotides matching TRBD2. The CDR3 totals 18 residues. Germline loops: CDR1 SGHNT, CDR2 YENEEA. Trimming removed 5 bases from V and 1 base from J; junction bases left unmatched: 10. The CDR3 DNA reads TGTGCCAGCAGCCGACTAGCGGGCTCTCGTGGGAACACCGGGGAGCTGTTTTTT. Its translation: CASSRLAGSRGNTGELFF.

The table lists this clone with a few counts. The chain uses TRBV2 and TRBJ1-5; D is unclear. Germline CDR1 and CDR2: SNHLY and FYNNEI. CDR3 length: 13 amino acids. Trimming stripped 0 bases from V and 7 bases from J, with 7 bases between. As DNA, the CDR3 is TGTGCCAGCAGTGAAGCAGGGAACCAGCCCCAGCATTTT. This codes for CASSEAGNQPQHF.

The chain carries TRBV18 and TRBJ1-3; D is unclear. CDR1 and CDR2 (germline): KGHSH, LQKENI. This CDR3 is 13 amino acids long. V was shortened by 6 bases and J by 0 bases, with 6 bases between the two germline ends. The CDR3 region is CASSTSSGNTIYF. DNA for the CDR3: TGTGCCAGCTCGACTAGCTCTGGAAACACCATATATTTT.

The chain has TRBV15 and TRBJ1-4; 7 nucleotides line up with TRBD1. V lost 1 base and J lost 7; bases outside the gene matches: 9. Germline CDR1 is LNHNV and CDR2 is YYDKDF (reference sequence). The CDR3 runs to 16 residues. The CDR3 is CATSRGQGTAGEKLFF. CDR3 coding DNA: TGTGCCACCAGCAGAGGCCAAGGGACAGCGGGTGAAAAACTGTTTTTT.

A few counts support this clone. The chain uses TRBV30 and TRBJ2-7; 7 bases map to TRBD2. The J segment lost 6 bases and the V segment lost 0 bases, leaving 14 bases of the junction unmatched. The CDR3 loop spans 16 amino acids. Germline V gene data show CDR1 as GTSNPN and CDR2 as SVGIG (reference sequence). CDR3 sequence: CAWSVRAGSMVGEQYF. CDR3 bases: TGTGCCTGGAGTGTGAGAGCGGGAAGCATGGTAGGCGAGCAGTACTTC.

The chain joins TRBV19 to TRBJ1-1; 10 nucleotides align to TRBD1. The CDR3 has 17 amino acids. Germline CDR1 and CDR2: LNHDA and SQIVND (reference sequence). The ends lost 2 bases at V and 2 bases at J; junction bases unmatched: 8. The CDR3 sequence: CASSILDRGRGNTEAFF. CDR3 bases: TGTGCCAGTAGTATACTAGACAGGGGGCGAGGTAACACTGAAGCTTTCTTT.

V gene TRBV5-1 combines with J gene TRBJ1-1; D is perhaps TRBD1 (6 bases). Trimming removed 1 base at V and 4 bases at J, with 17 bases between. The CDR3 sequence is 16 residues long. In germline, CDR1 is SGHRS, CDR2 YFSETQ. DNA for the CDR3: TGCGCCAGCAGCTTGACTGTCACAGGGCAAGCCACTGAAGCTTTCTTT. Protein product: CASSLTVTGQATEAFF.

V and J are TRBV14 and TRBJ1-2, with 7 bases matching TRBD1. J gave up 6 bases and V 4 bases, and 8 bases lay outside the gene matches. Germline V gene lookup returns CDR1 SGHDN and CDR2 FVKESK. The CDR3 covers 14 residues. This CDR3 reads CASSRATGSDGYTF. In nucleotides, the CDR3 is TGTGCCAGCAGCCGGGCGACAGGGAGTGATGGCTACACCTTC.

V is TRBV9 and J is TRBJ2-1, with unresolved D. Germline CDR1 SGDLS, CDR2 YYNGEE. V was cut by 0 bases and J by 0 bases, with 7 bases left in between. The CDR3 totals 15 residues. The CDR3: CASSVGSASYNEQFF. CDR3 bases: TGTGCCAGCAGCGTAGGCTCCGCCTCCTACAATGAGCAGTTCTTC.

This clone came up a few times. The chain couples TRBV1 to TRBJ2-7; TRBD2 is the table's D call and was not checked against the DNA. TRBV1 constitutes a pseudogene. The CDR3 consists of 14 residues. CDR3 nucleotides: TGCGCCAGCAGCCAAGACCGGGGGACGGCCAAGCGGTACTTC. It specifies CASSQDRGTAKRYF.

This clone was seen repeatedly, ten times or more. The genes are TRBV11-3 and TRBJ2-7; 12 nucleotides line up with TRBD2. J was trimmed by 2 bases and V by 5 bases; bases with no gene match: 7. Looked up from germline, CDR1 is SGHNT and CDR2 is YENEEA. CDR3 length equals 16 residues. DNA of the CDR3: TGTGCCAGCAGCACCAGACTAGCGGGAGCGACCTACGAGCAGTACTTC. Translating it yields CASSTRLAGATYEQYF.

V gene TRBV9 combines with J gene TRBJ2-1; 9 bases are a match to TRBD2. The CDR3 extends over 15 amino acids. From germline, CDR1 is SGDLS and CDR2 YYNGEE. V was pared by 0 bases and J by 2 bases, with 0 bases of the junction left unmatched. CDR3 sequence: CASSVGLAAYNEQFF. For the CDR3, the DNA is TGTGCCAGCAGCGTAGGACTAGCGGCCTACAATGAGCAGTTCTTC.

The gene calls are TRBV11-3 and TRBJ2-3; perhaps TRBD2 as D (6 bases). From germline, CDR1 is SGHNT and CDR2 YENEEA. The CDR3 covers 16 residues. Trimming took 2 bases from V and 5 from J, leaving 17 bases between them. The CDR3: CASSLYRASVGDTQYF. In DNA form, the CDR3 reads TGTGCCAGCAGCTTATATCGGGCTAGCGTAGGAGATACGCAGTATTTT.

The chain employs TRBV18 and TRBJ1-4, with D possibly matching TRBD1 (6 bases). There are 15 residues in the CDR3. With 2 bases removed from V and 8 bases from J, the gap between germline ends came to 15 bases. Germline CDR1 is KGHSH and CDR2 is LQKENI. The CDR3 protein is CASSPGGPAGEKLFF. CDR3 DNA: TGTGCCAGCTCACCAGGGGGGCCCGCCGGGGAAAAACTGTTTTTT.

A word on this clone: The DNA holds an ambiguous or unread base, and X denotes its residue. CDR3 in DNA: TGTGCCACCAGCAGAGARCAGGGGGCGAGGAACACTGAAGCTTTCTTT. Translating it yields CATSRXQGARNTEAFF. The full-length CDR3 reads as CATSREQGARNTEAFF. V and J are TRBV15 and TRBJ1-1; 8 nucleotides agree with TRBD1. J gave up 1 base and V 0 bases, and 4 bases lay outside the gene matches. Germline CDR1 reads LNHNV; CDR2 reads YYDKDF (reference sequence). The CDR3 sequence is 16 residues long.

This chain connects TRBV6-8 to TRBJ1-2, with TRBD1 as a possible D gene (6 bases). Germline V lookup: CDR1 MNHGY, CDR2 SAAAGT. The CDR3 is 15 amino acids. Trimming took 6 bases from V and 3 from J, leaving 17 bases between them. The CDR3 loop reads CASSIESGEHYGYTF. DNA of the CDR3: TGTGCCAGCAGCATAGAATCAGGGGAGCACTATGGCTACACCTTC.

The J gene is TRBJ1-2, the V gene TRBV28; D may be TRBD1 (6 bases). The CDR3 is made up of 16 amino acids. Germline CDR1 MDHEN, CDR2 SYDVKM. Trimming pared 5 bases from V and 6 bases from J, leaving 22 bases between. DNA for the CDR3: TGTGCCAGCAGTCATGGGGGCTCGGCGACTCCGAATGGCTACACCTTC. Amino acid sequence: CASSHGGSATPNGYTF.

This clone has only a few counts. The CDR3 DNA sequence: TGTGCCAGCAGCTTACAGGGTCTCGGCACTGAAGCTTTCTTT. Translating it yields CASSLQGLGTEAFF. The chain carries TRBV6-8 and TRBJ1-1; possibly TRBD1 for D (6 bases). Germline loops: CDR1 MNHGY, CDR2 SAAAGT. V was pared by 6 bases and J by 4 bases, with 15 bases between. The CDR3 totals 14 residues.

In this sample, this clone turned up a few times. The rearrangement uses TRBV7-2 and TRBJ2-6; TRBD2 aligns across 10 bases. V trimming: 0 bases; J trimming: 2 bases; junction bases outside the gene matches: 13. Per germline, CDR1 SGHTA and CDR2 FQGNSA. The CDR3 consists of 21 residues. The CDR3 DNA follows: TGTGCCAGCAGCTTAGCACCTCGTGGGGCTAGCGGGGGCACTGGGGCCAACGTCCTGACTTTC. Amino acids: CASSLAPRGASGGTGANVLTF.

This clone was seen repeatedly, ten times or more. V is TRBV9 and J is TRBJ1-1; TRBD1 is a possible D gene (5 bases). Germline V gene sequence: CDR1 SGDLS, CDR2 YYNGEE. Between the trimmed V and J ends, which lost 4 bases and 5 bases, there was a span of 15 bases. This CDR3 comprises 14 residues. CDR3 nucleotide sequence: TGTGCCAGCAGCAGAGGGAGGGGTTGGACTGAAGCTTTCTTT. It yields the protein CASSRGRGWTEAFF. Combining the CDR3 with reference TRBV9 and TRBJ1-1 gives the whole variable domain DSGVTQTPKHLITATGQRVTLRCSPRSGDLSVYWYQQSLDQGLQFLIQYYNGEERAKGNILERFSAQQFPDLHSELNLSSLELGDSALYFCASSRGRGWTEAFFGQGTRLTVV.

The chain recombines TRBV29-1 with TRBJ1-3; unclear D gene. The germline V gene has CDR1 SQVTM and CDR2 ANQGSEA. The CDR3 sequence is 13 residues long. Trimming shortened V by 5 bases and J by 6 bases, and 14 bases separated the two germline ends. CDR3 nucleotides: TGCAGCGTTATGGGTTGGGCTGAAAACACCATATATTTT. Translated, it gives CSVMGWAENTIYF.

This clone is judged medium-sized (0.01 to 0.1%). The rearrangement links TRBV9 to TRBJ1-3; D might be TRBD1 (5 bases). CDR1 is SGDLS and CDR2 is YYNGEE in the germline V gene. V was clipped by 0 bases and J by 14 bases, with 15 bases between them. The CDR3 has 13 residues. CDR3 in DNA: TGTGCCAGCAGCGTAGCAGGGTTGCGGGCCCTATATTTT. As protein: CASSVAGLRALYF.

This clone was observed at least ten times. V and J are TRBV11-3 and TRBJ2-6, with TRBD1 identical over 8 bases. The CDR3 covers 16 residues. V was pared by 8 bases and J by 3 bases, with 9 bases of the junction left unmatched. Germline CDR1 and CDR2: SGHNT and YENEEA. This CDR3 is CASRNPGGSGANVLTF. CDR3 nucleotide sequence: TGTGCCAGCCGGAACCCAGGGGGCAGTGGGGCCAACGTCCTGACTTTC.

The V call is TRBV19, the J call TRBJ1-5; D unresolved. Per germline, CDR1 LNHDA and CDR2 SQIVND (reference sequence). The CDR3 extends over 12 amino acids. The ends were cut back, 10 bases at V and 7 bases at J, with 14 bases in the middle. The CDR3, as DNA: TGTGCCACCCGTGTGGGATTGCAGCCCCAGCATTTT. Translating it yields CATRVGLQPQHF.

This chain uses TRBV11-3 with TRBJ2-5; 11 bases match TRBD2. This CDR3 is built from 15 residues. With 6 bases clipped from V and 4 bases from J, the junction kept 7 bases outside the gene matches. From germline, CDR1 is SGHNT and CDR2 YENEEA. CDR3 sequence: CASRAPSGGRETQYF. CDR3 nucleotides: TGTGCCAGCAGGGCCCCTAGCGGGGGGAGAGAGACCCAGTACTTC.

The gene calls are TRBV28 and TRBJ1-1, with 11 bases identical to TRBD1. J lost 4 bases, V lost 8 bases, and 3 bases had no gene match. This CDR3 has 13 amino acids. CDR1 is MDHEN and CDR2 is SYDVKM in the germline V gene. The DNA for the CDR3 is TGTGCCAGCCGAGGGACAGGGGGCACTGAAGCTTTCTTT. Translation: CASRGTGGTEAFF.

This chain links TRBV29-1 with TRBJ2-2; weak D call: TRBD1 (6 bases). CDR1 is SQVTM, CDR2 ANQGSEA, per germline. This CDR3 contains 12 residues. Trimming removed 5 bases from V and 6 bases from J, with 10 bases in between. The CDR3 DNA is TGCAGCGTTTACAGGGAGTCCGGGGAGCTGTTTTTT. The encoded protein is CSVYRESGELFF.

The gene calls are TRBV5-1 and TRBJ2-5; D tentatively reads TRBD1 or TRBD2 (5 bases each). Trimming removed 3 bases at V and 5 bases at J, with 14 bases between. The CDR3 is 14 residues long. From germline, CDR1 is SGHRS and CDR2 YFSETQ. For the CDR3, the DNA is TGCGCCAGCAGCTACCCAATGGGGGATGAGACCCAGTACTTC. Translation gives CASSYPMGDETQYF.